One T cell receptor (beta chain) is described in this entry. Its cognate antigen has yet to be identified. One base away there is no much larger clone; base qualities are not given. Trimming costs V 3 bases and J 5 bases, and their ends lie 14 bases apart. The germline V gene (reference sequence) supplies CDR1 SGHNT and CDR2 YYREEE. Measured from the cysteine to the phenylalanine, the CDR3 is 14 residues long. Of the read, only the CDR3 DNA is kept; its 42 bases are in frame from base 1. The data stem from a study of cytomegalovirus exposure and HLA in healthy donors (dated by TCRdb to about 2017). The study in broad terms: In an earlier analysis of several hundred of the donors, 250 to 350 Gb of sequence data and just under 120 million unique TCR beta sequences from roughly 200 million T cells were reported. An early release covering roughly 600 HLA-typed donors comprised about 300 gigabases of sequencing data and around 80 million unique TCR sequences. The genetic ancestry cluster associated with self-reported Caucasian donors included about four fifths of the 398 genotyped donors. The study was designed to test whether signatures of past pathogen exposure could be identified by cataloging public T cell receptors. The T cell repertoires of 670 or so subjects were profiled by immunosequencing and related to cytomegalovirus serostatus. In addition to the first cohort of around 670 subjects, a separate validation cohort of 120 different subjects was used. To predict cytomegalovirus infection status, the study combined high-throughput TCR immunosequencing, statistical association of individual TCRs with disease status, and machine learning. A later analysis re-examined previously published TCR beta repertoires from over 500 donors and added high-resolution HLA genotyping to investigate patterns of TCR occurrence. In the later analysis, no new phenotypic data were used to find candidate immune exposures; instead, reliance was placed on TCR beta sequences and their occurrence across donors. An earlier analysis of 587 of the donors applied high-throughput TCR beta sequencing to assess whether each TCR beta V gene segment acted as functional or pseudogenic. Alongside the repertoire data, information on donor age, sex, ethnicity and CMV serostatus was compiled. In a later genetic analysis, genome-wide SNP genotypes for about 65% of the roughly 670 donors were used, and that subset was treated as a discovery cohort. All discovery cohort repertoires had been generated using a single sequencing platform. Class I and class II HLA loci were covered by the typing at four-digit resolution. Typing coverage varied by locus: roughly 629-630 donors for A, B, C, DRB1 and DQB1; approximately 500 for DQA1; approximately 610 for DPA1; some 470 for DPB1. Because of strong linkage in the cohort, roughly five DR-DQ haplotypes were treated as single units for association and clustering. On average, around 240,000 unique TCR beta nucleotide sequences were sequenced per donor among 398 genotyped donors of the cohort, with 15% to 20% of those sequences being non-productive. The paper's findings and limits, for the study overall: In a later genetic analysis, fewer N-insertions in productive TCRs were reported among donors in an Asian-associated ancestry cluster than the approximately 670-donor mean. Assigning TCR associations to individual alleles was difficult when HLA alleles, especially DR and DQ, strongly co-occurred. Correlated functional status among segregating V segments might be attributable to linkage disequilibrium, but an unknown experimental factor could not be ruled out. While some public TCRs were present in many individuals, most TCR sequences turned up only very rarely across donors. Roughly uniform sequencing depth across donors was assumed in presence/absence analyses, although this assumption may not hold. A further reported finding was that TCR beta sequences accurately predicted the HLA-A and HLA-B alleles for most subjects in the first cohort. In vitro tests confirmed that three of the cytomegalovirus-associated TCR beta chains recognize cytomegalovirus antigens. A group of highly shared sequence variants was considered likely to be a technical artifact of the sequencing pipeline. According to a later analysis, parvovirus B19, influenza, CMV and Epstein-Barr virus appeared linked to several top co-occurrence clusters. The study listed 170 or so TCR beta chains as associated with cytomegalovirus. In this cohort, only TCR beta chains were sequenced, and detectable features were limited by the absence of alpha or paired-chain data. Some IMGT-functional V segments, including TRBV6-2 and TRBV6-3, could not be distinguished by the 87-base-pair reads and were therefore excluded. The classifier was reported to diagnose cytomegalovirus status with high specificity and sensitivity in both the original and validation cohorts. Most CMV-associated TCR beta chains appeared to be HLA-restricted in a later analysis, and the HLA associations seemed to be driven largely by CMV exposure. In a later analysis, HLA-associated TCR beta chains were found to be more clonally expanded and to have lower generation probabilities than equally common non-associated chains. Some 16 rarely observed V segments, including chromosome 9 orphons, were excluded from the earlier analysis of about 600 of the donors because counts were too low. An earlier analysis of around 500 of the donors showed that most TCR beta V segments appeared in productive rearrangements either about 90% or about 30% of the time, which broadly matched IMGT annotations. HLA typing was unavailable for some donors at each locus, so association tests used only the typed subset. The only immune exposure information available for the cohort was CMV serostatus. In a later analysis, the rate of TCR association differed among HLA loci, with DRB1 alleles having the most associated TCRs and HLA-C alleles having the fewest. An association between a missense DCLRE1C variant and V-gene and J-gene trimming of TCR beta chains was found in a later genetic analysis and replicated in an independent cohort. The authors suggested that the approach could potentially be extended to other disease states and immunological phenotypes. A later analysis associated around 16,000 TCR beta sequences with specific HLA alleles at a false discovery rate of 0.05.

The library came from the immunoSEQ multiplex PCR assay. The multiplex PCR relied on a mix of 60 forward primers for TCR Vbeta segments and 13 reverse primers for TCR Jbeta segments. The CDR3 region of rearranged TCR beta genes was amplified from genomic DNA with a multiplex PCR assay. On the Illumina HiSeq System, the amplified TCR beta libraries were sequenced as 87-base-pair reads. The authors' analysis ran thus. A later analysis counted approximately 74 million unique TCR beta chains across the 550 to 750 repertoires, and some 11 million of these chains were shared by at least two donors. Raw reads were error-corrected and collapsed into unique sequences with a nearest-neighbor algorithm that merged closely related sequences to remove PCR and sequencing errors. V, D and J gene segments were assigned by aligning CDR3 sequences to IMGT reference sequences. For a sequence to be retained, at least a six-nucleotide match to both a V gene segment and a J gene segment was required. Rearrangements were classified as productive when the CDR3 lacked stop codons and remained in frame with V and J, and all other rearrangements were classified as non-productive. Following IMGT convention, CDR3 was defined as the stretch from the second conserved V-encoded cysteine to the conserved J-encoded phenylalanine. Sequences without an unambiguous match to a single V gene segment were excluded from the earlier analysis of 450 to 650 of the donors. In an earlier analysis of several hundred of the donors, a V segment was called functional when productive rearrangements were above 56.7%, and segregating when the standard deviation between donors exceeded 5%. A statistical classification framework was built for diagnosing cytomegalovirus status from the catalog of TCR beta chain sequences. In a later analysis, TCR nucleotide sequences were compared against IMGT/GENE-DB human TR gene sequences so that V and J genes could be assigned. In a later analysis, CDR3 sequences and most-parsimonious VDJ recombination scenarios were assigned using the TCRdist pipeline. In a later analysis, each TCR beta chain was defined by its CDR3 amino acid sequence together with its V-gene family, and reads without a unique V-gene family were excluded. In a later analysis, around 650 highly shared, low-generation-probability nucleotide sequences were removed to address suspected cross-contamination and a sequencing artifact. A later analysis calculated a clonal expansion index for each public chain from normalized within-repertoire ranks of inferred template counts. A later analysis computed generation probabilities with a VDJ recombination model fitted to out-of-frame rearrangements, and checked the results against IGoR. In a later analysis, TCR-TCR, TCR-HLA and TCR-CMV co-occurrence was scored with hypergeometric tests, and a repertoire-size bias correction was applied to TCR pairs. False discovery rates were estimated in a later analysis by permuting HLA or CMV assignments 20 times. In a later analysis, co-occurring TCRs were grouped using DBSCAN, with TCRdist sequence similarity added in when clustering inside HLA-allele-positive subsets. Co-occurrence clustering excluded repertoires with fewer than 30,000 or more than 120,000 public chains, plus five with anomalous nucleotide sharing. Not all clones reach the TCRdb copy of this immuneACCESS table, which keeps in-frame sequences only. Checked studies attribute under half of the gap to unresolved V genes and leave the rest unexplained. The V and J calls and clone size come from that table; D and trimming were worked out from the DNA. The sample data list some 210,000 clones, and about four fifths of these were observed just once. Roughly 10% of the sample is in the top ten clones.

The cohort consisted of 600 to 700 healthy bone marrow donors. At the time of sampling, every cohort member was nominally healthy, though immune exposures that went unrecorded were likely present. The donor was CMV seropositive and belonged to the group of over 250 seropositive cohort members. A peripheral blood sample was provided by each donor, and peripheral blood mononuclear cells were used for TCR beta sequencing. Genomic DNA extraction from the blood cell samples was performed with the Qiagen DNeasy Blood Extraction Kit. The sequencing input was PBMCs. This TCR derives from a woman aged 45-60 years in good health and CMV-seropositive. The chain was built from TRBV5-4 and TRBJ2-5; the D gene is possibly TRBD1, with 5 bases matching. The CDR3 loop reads CASSWKQGMETQYF. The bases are TGTGCCAGCAGCTGGAAGCAGGGCATGGAGACCCAGTACTTC. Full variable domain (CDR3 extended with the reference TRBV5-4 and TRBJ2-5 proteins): ETGVTQSPTHLIKTRGQQVTLRCSSQSGHNTVSWYQQALGQGPQFIFQYYREEENGRGNFPPRFSGLQFPNYSSELNVNALELDDSALYLCASSWKQGMETQYFGPGTRLLVL.